These 26 T cell receptor beta chains originate from one sample sequenced in a study of T cell responses to AZD1222 COVID-19 vaccine. Data came from immunoSEQ multiplex PCR; TCRdb stores just in-frame clones and leaves some out. The sample yields roughly 40,000 clones, 90% seen once. Sample: peripheral blood, taken 28 days after the second AZD1222 dose. Receptors were obtained from an adult who received the AZD1222 COVID-19 vaccine.

The chain uses TRBV19 and TRBJ1-2, with D uncertain. V lost 8 bases to trimming and J lost 8 bases, with 12 bases between them. The V gene's germline CDR1 is LNHDA and CDR2 SQIVND (reference sequence). This CDR3 spans 11 amino acids. For the CDR3, the DNA is TGTGCCAGTCTCCTATCGGGGGGCTACACCTTC. It is translated as CASLLSGGYTF.

J is TRBJ2-7 and V is TRBV13; D not certain. V was shortened by 5 bases and J by 2 bases, with 13 bases between the two germline ends. From germline, CDR1 is PRHDT and CDR2 FYEKMQ (reference sequence). CDR3 length: 14 amino acids. CDR3 amino acids: CASSISGPTYEQYF. The CDR3 bases are TGTGCCAGCAGCATATCCGGGCCGACCTACGAGCAGTACTTC.

The chain carries TRBV6-5 and TRBJ1-1; TRBD1 aligns across 7 bases. The CDR3 runs 14 residues. Germline CDR1 and CDR2: MNHEY and SVGAGI. V dropped 6 bases and J dropped 5; count of bases not matched to a gene: 9. CDR3 amino acids: CASRHTGEGTEAFF. DNA of the CDR3: TGTGCCAGCAGGCATACAGGGGAGGGAACTGAAGCTTTCTTT.

The rearrangement uses TRBV10-1 and TRBJ2-3, with 12 bases lining up with TRBD2. The germline gives CDR1 WNHNN, CDR2 SYGVQD (reference sequence). The CDR3 consists of 15 residues. With V trimmed by 4 bases and J by 5 bases, 4 bases remained unmatched. This chain's CDR3 is CASSAPGLAGDTQYF. For the CDR3, the DNA is TGCGCCAGCAGTGCTCCGGGACTAGCGGGAGATACGCAGTATTTT.

This chain joins TRBV4-2 and TRBJ2-7; TRBD1 matches 10 bases. From germline, CDR1 is LGHNA and CDR2 YNFKEQ. V lost 1 base and J lost 3; bases outside the gene matches: 9. The CDR3 runs 17 residues. The CDR3 reads CASSQANRDRGVYEQYF. In DNA form, the CDR3 reads TGTGCCAGCAGCCAAGCCAACAGGGACAGGGGCGTCTACGAGCAGTACTTC.

The gene calls are TRBV29-1 and TRBJ1-1; D possibly corresponds to TRBD1 (5 bases). Trimming removed 5 bases from V and 2 bases from J, with 12 bases in between. CDR1 is SQVTM, CDR2 ANQGSEA, per germline. CDR3 length equals 13 residues. The CDR3 DNA is TGCAGCGTTATGGACACTACTAACACTGAAGCTTTCTTT. It encodes CSVMDTTNTEAFF. The variable domain in full, completed from reference TRBV29-1 and TRBJ1-1, reads SAVISQKPSRDICQRGTSLTIQCQVDSQVTMMFWYRQQPGQSLTLIATANQGSEATYESGFVIDKFPISRPNLTFSTLTVSNMSPEDSSIYLCSVMDTTNTEAFFGQGTRLTVV.

The V call is TRBV5-1, the J call TRBJ1-2; 8 bases are shared with TRBD1. J lost 8 bases, V lost 0 bases, and 6 bases had no gene match. The CDR3 extends over 14 amino acids. Germline V gene lookup returns CDR1 SGHRS and CDR2 YFSETQ. This chain's CDR3 is CASSLAGTGGGYTF. The DNA of the CDR3 is TGCGCCAGCAGCTTGGCAGGGACAGGAGGAGGCTACACCTTC.

The chain employs TRBV7-9 and TRBJ2-3; 10 bases match TRBD2. J lost 4 bases, V lost 1 base, and 2 bases had no gene match. The CDR3 consists of 15 residues. Germline V gives CDR1 SEHNR, CDR2 FQNEAQ (reference sequence). The CDR3 region has the DNA TGTGCCAGCAGCTTAGTTAGCGGGGGGTCAGATACGCAGTATTTT. Translating gives CASSLVSGGSDTQYF.

The V gene is TRBV5-4, the J gene TRBJ1-6, with D uncertain. Per the germline V gene, CDR1 is SGHNT and CDR2 is YYREEE (reference sequence). The CDR3 covers 15 residues. The V and J ends lost 3 bases and 5 bases respectively, with 12 bases between them. In DNA form, the CDR3 reads TGTGCCAGCAGCTACCGGGGTGGCAATAATTCACCCCTCCACTTT. This sequence encodes CASSYRGGNNSPLHF.

This clone has a single count. The rearrangement links TRBV6-5 to TRBJ1-2; unclear D gene. Germline-derived CDR1 and CDR2 are MNHEY and SVGAGI. The CDR3 spans 15 residues. V gave up 0 bases and J gave up 0 bases, with 8 bases separating them. The CDR3 sequence is CASSYSRDANYGYTF. The CDR3 region has the DNA TGTGCCAGCAGTTACTCTAGAGACGCTAACTATGGCTACACCTTC.

This rearrangement joins TRBV6-4 to TRBJ1-4, with D possibly matching TRBD1 (5 bases). V was clipped by 6 bases and J by 4 bases, with 9 bases between them. The CDR3 loop spans 13 amino acids. Germline values: CDR1 MRHNA, CDR2 SNTAGT. The CDR3 reads CASRAGINEKLFF. CDR3 coding DNA: TGTGCCAGCAGGGCAGGGATTAATGAAAAACTGTTTTTT.

The chain has TRBV27 and TRBJ1-2; 7 bases map to TRBD1. Unmatched junction bases numbered 2, after V lost 5 bases and J lost 2 bases. CDR3 length: 13 residues. Germline V gives CDR1 MNHEY, CDR2 SMNVEV (reference sequence). This chain's CDR3 is CASSPGQNYGYTF. CDR3 in DNA: TGTGCCAGCAGTCCGGGACAGAACTATGGCTACACCTTC.

V and J are TRBV7-9 and TRBJ1-1; TRBD1 is a possible D gene (6 bases). This CDR3 contains 13 residues. Germline CDR1 is SEHNR and CDR2 is FQNEAQ (reference sequence). The germline V and J ends were trimmed by 5 bases and 2 bases, with 9 bases remaining between them. The CDR3 DNA is TGTGCCAGCAGCAGGACAGAAAACACTGAAGCTTTCTTT. This encodes CASSRTENTEAFF.

The table lists this clone with a few counts. The chain couples TRBV30 to TRBJ1-6; 8 bases map to TRBD1. The ends lost 5 bases at V and 11 bases at J; junction bases unmatched: 8. The CDR3 runs 13 residues. Germline V gene data show CDR1 as GTSNPN and CDR2 as SVGIG (reference sequence). Here the CDR3 reads CAWELRTGTPLHF. The CDR3 DNA sequence: TGTGCCTGGGAACTTAGGACAGGGACACCCCTCCACTTT.

This chain links TRBV19 with TRBJ1-5, with D uncertain. This CDR3 region has 13 residues. The V end was cut by 3 bases, the J end by 7 bases, with 10 bases between. Germline V gene sequence: CDR1 LNHDA, CDR2 SQIVND (reference sequence). The CDR3 is CASSIMDGQPQHF. The DNA of the CDR3 is TGTGCCAGTAGTATTATGGATGGCCAGCCCCAGCATTTT.

This chain connects TRBV30 to TRBJ1-2, with 9 bases lining up with TRBD1. Germline-derived CDR1 and CDR2 are GTSNPN and SVGIG (reference sequence). This CDR3 has 14 residues. Trimming cost V 7 bases and J 7 bases; bases outside gene matches: 13. The CDR3 DNA follows: TGTGCCTCTACGGGACAGGGTCGGACCCTTGGCTACACCTTC. Protein sequence: CASTGQGRTLGYTF.

This clone has more than one count but fewer than ten. The chain couples TRBV30 to TRBJ2-7; 8 positions match TRBD2. Germline-derived CDR1 and CDR2 are GTSNPN and SVGIG (reference sequence). The length of the CDR3 is 13 residues. With V trimmed by 8 bases and J by 4 bases, 10 bases remained unmatched. The CDR3 DNA is TGTGCCCACCAGGCGGGGGGTGCATACGAGCAGTACTTC. This encodes CAHQAGGAYEQYF.

This chain links TRBV3-1 (or the pseudogene TRBV3-2) with TRBJ1-1; 7 bases map to TRBD1. The CDR3 has 13 residues. Germline lookup yields CDR1 LGHDT and CDR2 YNNKEL (reference sequence). Trimming removed 5 bases from V and 7 bases from J; junction bases left unmatched: 7. CDR3 amino acids: CASSASRDSEAFF. In nucleotides, the CDR3 is TGTGCCAGCAGCGCCAGTCGGGACAGTGAAGCTTTCTTT.

This chain uses TRBV3-1 (or the pseudogene TRBV3-2) with TRBJ1-5, with TRBD1 identical over 7 bases. The CDR3 consists of 13 residues. Unmatched junction bases numbered 7, after V lost 3 bases and J lost 11 bases. Germline V CDR1 and CDR2: LGHDT, YNNKEL (reference sequence). The CDR3 region is CASSQPPGGTQHF. The CDR3 DNA is TGTGCCAGCAGCCAGCCCCCAGGGGGTACCCAGCATTTT.

This rearrangement joins TRBV9 to TRBJ1-4; possibly TRBD1 for D (5 bases). This CDR3 has 15 residues. With 3 bases removed from V and 8 bases from J, the gap between germline ends came to 17 bases. CDR1 is SGDLS, CDR2 YYNGEE, per germline. CDR3 region: CASSGLGQGGEKLFF. The CDR3 DNA reads TGTGCCAGCAGCGGGCTGGGGCAGGGAGGGGAAAAACTGTTTTTT.

This clone has a single count. The V gene is TRBV5-1, the J gene TRBJ2-7; D is ambiguous. Germline values: CDR1 SGHRS, CDR2 YFSETQ. The CDR3 runs to 14 residues. V shed 4 bases and J shed 1 base, with 12 bases lying between them. The CDR3 sequence is CASSRDIMSYEQYF. The CDR3 DNA follows: TGCGCCAGCAGCCGAGACATCATGTCCTACGAGCAGTACTTC.

This clone has just one count. CDR3 protein: CASSHRLGARETQYF. DNA of the CDR3: TGTGCCAGCAGCCACCGCCTCGGAGCCCGGGAGACCCAGTACTTC. The chain links TRBV7-9 to TRBJ2-5; D is unresolved. Germline CDR1 SEHNR, CDR2 FQNEAQ (reference sequence). The CDR3 spans 15 residues. V dropped 5 bases and J dropped 5 bases, with 18 bases sitting between them.

The chain recombines TRBV11-3 with TRBJ2-3; D is undetermined. CDR1 is SGHNT, CDR2 YENEEA, per germline. V lost 6 bases, J lost 4 bases, and 8 bases lay in between. The CDR3 runs to 12 residues. The DNA for the CDR3 is TGTGCCAGCAGGAGAGGCTCAGATACGCAGTATTTT. Translating gives CASRRGSDTQYF.

V is TRBV10-3 and J is TRBJ1-2; D unclear. CDR1 is ENHRY and CDR2 is SYGVKD in the germline V gene. The CDR3 totals 15 residues. Trimming left V 4 bases short and J 0 bases short, with 12 bases between. CDR3 residues: CAISVGRSSNYGYTF. The CDR3, as DNA: TGTGCCATCAGTGTTGGTAGGTCATCTAACTATGGCTACACCTTC.

V is TRBV13 and J is TRBJ1-4; D not certain. The germline CDR1 and CDR2 sequences are PRHDT and FYEKMQ (reference sequence). Trimming took off 5 bases at V and 4 bases at J, with 11 bases between the two ends. CDR3 length equals 14 residues. CDR3 residues: CASSRGGLNEKLFF. The CDR3 coding sequence is TGTGCCAGCAGCCGAGGCGGACTTAATGAAAAACTGTTTTTT.

The gene calls are TRBV28 and TRBJ1-4; 8 bases are shared with TRBD1. CDR1 is MDHEN and CDR2 is SYDVKM in the germline V gene. Trimming at V came to 2 bases and at J to 11 bases, leaving 4 bases not matched to a gene. The CDR3 contains 13 residues. The CDR3 bases are TGTGCCAGCAGTTTAGCAGGGGGCGGGAAACTGTTTTTT. Its translation: CASSLAGGGKLFF.